What follows are 23 T cell receptor beta chains derived from one specimen sequenced in a study of patients and donors after allogeneic stem cell transplantation. TCRdb re-called the RT-PCR reads through MiXCR, storing one row per CDR3 protein. The sample consists of some 150,000 distinct CDR3 sequences, about 36% of them appearing once. Sequencing used blood, either unsorted or a sorted T cell fraction (not recorded which). These receptors were collected from a human donor who was either an allogeneic HSCT recipient or a stem cell or donor lymphocyte infusion donor (not recorded which). It is not recorded whose cells these are; they may come from a transplant donor.

This clonotype showed up just a few times. The chain joins TRBV5-1 to TRBJ1-1, with D unclear. CDR3 length: 15 residues. The V end lost 0 bases, the J end lost 5 bases, and 14 bases lay between the germline ends. The germline gives CDR1 SGHRS, CDR2 YFSETQ. The CDR3 region has the DNA TGCGCCAGCAGCTTGGTCCAACCCGGCGGGACTGAAGCTTTCTTT. Translation gives CASSLVQPGGTEAFF.

This clonotype was seen more than once but under ten times. The chain links TRBV10-3 to TRBJ1-1, with D perhaps matching TRBD1 (5 bases). Between the trimmed V and J ends, which lost 10 bases and 0 bases, there was a span of 12 bases. The CDR3 is 13 amino acids. Germline V gives CDR1 ENHRY, CDR2 SYGVKD. The CDR3 sequence: CARSEDMNTEAFF. The CDR3 DNA sequence: TGTGCCAGATCTGAGGACATGAACACTGAAGCTTTCTTT.

The V gene is TRBV18, the J gene TRBJ1-1, with D maybe TRBD1 (5 bases). CDR1 and CDR2 from the germline V gene are KGHSH and LQKENI. The CDR3 is made up of 13 amino acids. Trimming left V 0 bases short and J 4 bases short, with 6 bases between. The CDR3 here is CASSPPQGTEAFF. The CDR3 DNA follows: TGTGCCAGCTCACCACCCCAGGGCACTGAAGCTTTCTTT.

This clonotype was seen a handful of times. The chain joins TRBV6-6 to TRBJ1-4; D is unresolved. The germline V and J ends were trimmed by 4 bases and 8 bases, with 8 bases remaining between them. The CDR3 sequence is 12 residues long. Germline V gene data show CDR1 as MNHNY and CDR2 as SVGAGI (reference sequence). The CDR3 DNA follows: TGTGCCAGCAGTTTCGGAGGGGAAAAACTGTTTTTT. Its protein product is CASSFGGEKLFF.

This rearrangement joins TRBV13 to TRBJ2-7; the match to TRBD1 covers 7 bases. This CDR3 has 15 residues. The V segment lost 5 bases and the J segment 3 bases; nucleotides outside the gene matches: 10. Germline CDR1 PRHDT, CDR2 FYEKMQ (reference sequence). CDR3 nucleotide sequence: TGTGCCAGCAGCCCCGGGCGACAGGGCGGCTACGAGCAGTACTTC. Protein: CASSPGRQGGYEQYF.

This sequence joins TRBV12-3 or TRBV12-4 and TRBJ2-3, with D uncertain. The CDR3 runs 12 residues. Trimming took off 5 bases at V and 2 bases at J, with 5 bases between the two ends. The CDR3 region has the DNA TGTGCCAGCAGTCTAGTCACAGATACGCAGTATTTT. As protein: CASSLVTDTQYF.

V is TRBV20-1 and J is TRBJ2-3; D is uncertain. This CDR3 spans 13 amino acids. The germline CDR1 and CDR2 sequences are DFQATT and SNEGSKA (reference sequence). The V gene lost 4 bases and the J gene lost 4 bases, with 12 bases spanning the gap. CDR3 sequence: CSATLLEADTQYF. Written as DNA, the CDR3 is TGCAGTGCTACGTTATTAGAGGCAGATACGCAGTATTTT.

The chain combines TRBV7-3 with TRBJ1-6; weak D call: TRBD1 (5 bases). CDR3 length: 14 residues. Per the germline V gene, CDR1 is SGHTA and CDR2 is FQGTGA. Deletions cut 3 bases from V and 4 bases from J, with 7 bases between. The CDR3 reads CASSFQGYNSPLHF. CDR3 nucleotide sequence: TGTGCCAGCAGCTTCCAGGGTTATAATTCACCCCTCCACTTT.

The chain is built from TRBV3-1 and TRBJ1-1, with D hard to call. Germline lookup yields CDR1 LGHDT and CDR2 YNNKEL (reference sequence). The V gene lost 6 bases and the J gene lost 3 bases, with 14 bases spanning the gap. The length of the CDR3 is 14 residues. The CDR3 region is CASRQRLGDTEAFF. In nucleotides, the CDR3 is TGTGCCAGCAGACAGCGGCTTGGAGACACTGAAGCTTTCTTT.

V and J are TRBV20-1 and TRBJ1-4; no clear D gene. The CDR3 runs to 15 residues. The germline gives CDR1 DFQATT, CDR2 SNEGSKA (reference sequence). V gave up 0 bases and J gave up 3 bases, with 11 bases separating them. The CDR3 bases are TGCAGTGCTAGAGATCCAGCTGCTGCTAATGAAAAACTGTTTTTT. Amino acids: CSARDPAAANEKLFF.

The V call is TRBV12-3 or TRBV12-4, the J call TRBJ2-3; 7 bases line up with TRBD1. The CDR3 extends over 13 amino acids. With 2 bases clipped from V and 6 bases from J, the junction kept 2 bases outside the gene matches. The CDR3 here is CASSLKDRDTQYF. The CDR3 nucleotides are TGTGCCAGCAGTTTAAAGGACAGGGATACGCAGTATTTT.

The chain links TRBV20-1 to TRBJ2-7, with unresolved D. Looked up from germline, CDR1 is DFQATT and CDR2 is SNEGSKA (reference sequence). This CDR3 is built from 11 residues. With 5 bases removed from V and 2 bases from J, the gap between germline ends came to 7 bases. The CDR3 bases are TGCAGTGCTCTGGATCCCTACGAGCAGTACGTC. Amino acids: CSALDPYEQYV.

This sequence joins TRBV4-1 and TRBJ2-3; TRBD2 matches at 9 bases. The germline gives CDR1 MGHRA, CDR2 YSYEKL. V shed 1 base and J 0 bases; nucleotides not matched to a gene: 5. The CDR3 spans 17 residues. The DNA of the CDR3 is TGCGCCAGCAGCCAAGGTCCTAGCGGGGCTAGCACAGATACGCAGTATTTT. Amino acids: CASSQGPSGASTDTQYF.

This clonotype has just a few counts. This chain connects TRBV28 to TRBJ1-3; D is unresolved. The V and J ends lost 6 bases and 5 bases respectively, with 2 bases between them. The CDR3 runs 10 residues. From germline, CDR1 is MDHEN and CDR2 SYDVKM. CDR3 DNA: TGTGCCAGCAGGAGAAACACCATATATTTT. As protein: CASRRNTIYF.

The chain uses TRBV10-3 and TRBJ2-1; tentatively, D is TRBD1 (7 bases). The CDR3 extends over 15 amino acids. The germline V and J ends were trimmed by 5 bases and 6 bases, with 17 bases remaining between them. The germline V gene encodes CDR1 ENHRY and CDR2 SYGVKD. The CDR3 loop is CAISWSQGGPNEQFF. The CDR3 bases are TGTGCCATCAGTTGGAGTCAGGGGGGTCCCAATGAGCAGTTCTTC.

This clonotype has just a few counts. The genes are TRBV5-1 and TRBJ1-4; D gene unclear. V gave up 1 base and J gave up 8 bases, with 9 bases separating them. This CDR3 is built from 13 residues. CDR1 is SGHRS, CDR2 YFSETQ, per germline. The CDR3 loop reads CASSLRVSEKLFF. The CDR3, as DNA: TGCGCCAGCAGCTTGCGGGTCTCAGAAAAACTGTTTTTT. Drawing the rest from reference TRBV5-1 and TRBJ1-4, the complete variable domain is KAGVTQTPRYLIKTRGQQVTLSCSPISGHRSVSWYQQTPGQGLQFLFEYFSETQRNKGNFPGRFSGRQFSNSRSEMNVSTLELGDSALYLCASSLRVSEKLFFGSGTQLSVL.

The chain is built from TRBV29-1 and TRBJ1-1; D gene ambiguous. Germline CDR1 SQVTM, CDR2 ANQGSEA. The CDR3 consists of 11 residues. Trimming shortened V by 3 bases and J by 8 bases, and 10 bases separated the two germline ends. The CDR3 DNA sequence: TGCAGCGTTGAGGGCTGGAACGAAGCTTTCTTT. Translation: CSVEGWNEAFF.

The rearrangement joins TRBV7-8 to TRBJ1-6; D gene ambiguous. The germline gives CDR1 SGHVS, CDR2 FQNEAQ. The germline V and J ends were trimmed by 2 bases and 5 bases, with 10 bases remaining between them. This CDR3 is built from 15 residues. CDR3 nucleotide sequence: TGTGCCAGCAGCTTATTTCAGGAGGATAATTCACCCCTCCACTTT. It translates to CASSLFQEDNSPLHF.

This clonotype appeared a few times. The V gene is TRBV12-3 or TRBV12-4, the J gene TRBJ1-2; TRBD1 aligns across 8 bases. The CDR3 sequence is 15 residues long. With V trimmed by 1 base and J by 3 bases, 4 bases remained unmatched. As DNA, the CDR3 is TGTGCCAGCAGTTTAGGGACAGGGATGGACTATGGCTACACCTTC. Translation gives CASSLGTGMDYGYTF.

This CDR3 is CSAPNWNTEAFF. The CDR3, as DNA: TGCAGTGCCCCCAACTGGAACACTGAAGCTTTCTTT. The genes are TRBV20-1 and TRBJ1-1; D remains unclear. Germline CDR1 reads DFQATT; CDR2 reads SNEGSKA (reference sequence). This CDR3 is built from 12 residues. V lost 6 bases to trimming and J lost 1 base, with 9 bases between them.

V gene TRBV12-3 or TRBV12-4 combines with J gene TRBJ1-1; 7 bases fit TRBD1. This CDR3 has 16 amino acids. After removal of 7 bases from V and 0 bases from J, the junction contained 11 bases not matched to a gene. The CDR3 sequence: CASTRRPGQMNTEAFF. CDR3 nucleotides: TGTGCCAGCACCCGCCGGCCGGGACAGATGAACACTGAAGCTTTCTTT.

The rearrangement joins TRBV4-3 to TRBJ1-6; 7 bases align to TRBD1. The CDR3 has 15 residues. V was pared by 3 bases and J by 6 bases, with 5 bases of the junction left unmatched. The V gene's germline CDR1 is LGHNA and CDR2 YSLEER. DNA for the CDR3: TGCGCCAGCAGCCACGACGAGGGGGCTAATTCACCCCTCCACTTT. It specifies CASSHDEGANSPLHF.

The chain combines TRBV20-1 with TRBJ2-6, with D possibly being TRBD1 or TRBD2 (5 bases each). Trimming took 0 bases from V and 0 from J, leaving 9 bases between them. The CDR3 covers 16 residues. Germline V gene sequence: CDR1 DFQATT, CDR2 SNEGSKA (reference sequence). The CDR3 DNA reads TGCAGTGCTAGAGATCGGGGCTTCTCTGGGGCCAACGTCCTGACTTTC. Encoded protein: CSARDRGFSGANVLTF.